This T cell receptor beta chain is from a study of blood T cell repertoires in COVID-19. Generated by immunoSEQ multiplex PCR, the TCRdb table keeps only in-frame clones and is missing some. The data show 200,000 to 300,000 clones, more than 80% seen once. This clone was found once. Trimming cost V 4 bases and J 4 bases; bases outside gene matches: 9. The CDR3 has 15 residues. From germline, CDR1 is LGHDT and CDR2 YNNKEL (reference sequence). The clonotype comes from a man aged 45-65 years who had been exposed to COVID-19. Sequenced sample: PBMCs or T cells enriched from blood (not recorded which). The V gene is TRBV3-1 (or the pseudogene TRBV3-2), the J gene TRBJ1-1; the match to TRBD1 covers 7 bases. CDR3 sequence: CASSPQGGGVTEAFF. CDR3 sequence (DNA): TGTGCCAGCAGCCCCCAAGGAGGGGGCGTCACTGAAGCTTTCTTT.